One and the same sample provided the 2 T cell receptor beta chains below, sequenced in a study of blood T cell repertoires in COVID-19. Assay used: immunoSEQ multiplex PCR; TCRdb lists only in-frame clones, some missing. The data hold about 280,000 clones, with roughly 91% observed a single time. Material: PBMCs or T cells enriched from blood (not recorded which). These TCRs come from a woman aged 55-70 years who had recovered from COVID-19.

V is TRBV2 and J is TRBJ2-7, with D possibly TRBD2 on 5 matching bases. CDR3 length: 13 residues. V dropped 6 bases and J dropped 0 bases, with 9 bases sitting between them. Germline V gene data show CDR1 as SNHLY and CDR2 as FYNNEI. CDR3 region: CASRGDSSYEQYF. The CDR3 region has the DNA TGTGCCAGCAGGGGAGATAGCTCCTACGAGCAGTACTTC.

This clone was detected only once. J is TRBJ1-1 and V is TRBV11-3; maybe TRBD1 (6 bases). V was trimmed by 5 bases and J by 4 bases, leaving 17 bases between them. The germline V gene has CDR1 SGHNT and CDR2 YENEEA. The CDR3 totals 15 residues. The CDR3 DNA reads TGTGCCAGCAGCCCCCGGGGGAGGGGGACCACTGAAGCTTTCTTT. This encodes CASSPRGRGTTEAFF.